A single sample is the source of the 28 T cell receptor beta chains below, sequenced in a study of beta chain features in type 1 diabetes. Points from the study as a whole: Shortening of TCRB CDR3s, moderate but significant, appeared in all four CD4+ subsets of Type 1 diabetes patients.

cDNA synthesis used the whole RNA isolate, giving expressed TCRB sequences. Libraries were prepared by immunoSEQ multiplex PCR; TCRdb keeps only in-frame clonotypes and omits some of them. The data show 350,000 to 400,000 clones, around an eighth seen once. For these receptors, no antigen is known. Specimen: naive CD4+ T cells from blood. These receptor sequences come from a woman between 18 and 29 years old with type 1 diabetes.

There are a few counts of this clone. The rearrangement links TRBV6-5 to TRBJ2-1; possibly TRBD2 for D (6 bases). The CDR3 loop spans 11 amino acids. Trimming took off 5 bases at V and 15 bases at J, with 14 bases between the two ends. From germline, CDR1 is MNHEY and CDR2 SVGAGI. This chain's CDR3 is CASSEGIGRFF. For the CDR3, the DNA is TGTGCCAGCAGTGAGGGTATCGGGAGGTTCTTC.

The CDR3 loop is CASSPSAVTYNEQFF. As DNA, the CDR3 is TGTGCCAGCAGCCCTTCGGCGGTAACCTACAATGAGCAGTTCTTC. The gene calls are TRBV7-9 and TRBJ2-1; D remains unclear. The CDR3 loop spans 15 amino acids. V was cut by 5 bases and J by 2 bases, with 13 bases left in between. CDR1 is SEHNR and CDR2 is FQNEAQ in the germline V gene (reference sequence).

This rearrangement joins TRBV18 to TRBJ2-3; D gene unclear. The CDR3 consists of 13 residues. V was cut by 2 bases and J by 5 bases, with 8 bases left in between. CDR1 and CDR2 (germline): KGHSH, LQKENI. The CDR3 coding sequence is TGTGCCAGCTCACCATCTGCGCTAGATACGCAGTATTTT. Translating it yields CASSPSALDTQYF.

Written as DNA, the CDR3 is TGTGCCAGCAGCTTGTTTATGAGTTTGAACACCGGGGAGCTGTTTTTT. Its protein product is CASSLFMSLNTGELFF. The chain combines TRBV5-6 with TRBJ2-2; D unresolved. Germline values: CDR1 SGHDT, CDR2 YYEEEE. Trimming took 1 base from V and 1 from J, leaving 11 bases between them. The CDR3 is 16 amino acids.

The sample holds a few counts of this clone. The chain has TRBV7-9 and TRBJ2-1; 9 bases match TRBD2. After removal of 5 bases from V and 3 bases from J, the junction contained 8 bases not matched to a gene. CDR3 length: 16 amino acids. Germline V gene lookup returns CDR1 SEHNR and CDR2 FQNEAQ (reference sequence). The chain's CDR3 is CASSQRTSEVYNEQFF. CDR3 bases: TGTGCCAGCAGCCAAAGGACTAGCGAGGTCTACAATGAGCAGTTCTTC.

This clone was picked up a small number of times. This chain uses TRBV5-1 with TRBJ2-1, with 7 bases that match TRBD2. The CDR3 has 15 amino acids. Per germline, CDR1 SGHRS and CDR2 YFSETQ. The trim removed 0 bases at V and 9 bases at J, leaving 9 bases unmatched. CDR3 nucleotide sequence: TGCGCCAGCAGCTTGGGTGGCGGGAGTTTTGGTGAGCAGTTCTTC. Amino acids: CASSLGGGSFGEQFF.

This clone was recorded once. The chain's CDR3 is CASRTQGRATNEKLFF. CDR3 nucleotide sequence: TGTGCCAGCAGGACACAGGGGCGGGCAACTAATGAAAAACTGTTTTTT. The chain links TRBV28 to TRBJ1-4; 7 bases fit TRBD1. The germline CDR1 and CDR2 sequences are MDHEN and SYDVKM. Trimming removed 6 bases from V and 0 bases from J; junction bases left unmatched: 7. The CDR3 totals 16 residues.

This clone was seen a handful of times. The rearrangement joins TRBV27 to TRBJ2-7; possibly TRBD2 for D (6 bases). V lost 3 bases and J lost 3, with 21 bases in between. The germline gives CDR1 MNHEY, CDR2 SMNVEV (reference sequence). This CDR3 has 17 amino acids. CDR3 sequence (DNA): TGTGCCAGCAGTTTCTCCCAAGAGGGGAGGTGGATCTACGAGCAGTACTTC. It encodes CASSFSQEGRWIYEQYF.

This chain joins TRBV6-5 and TRBJ2-7, with TRBD1 identical over 8 bases. The J segment lost 9 bases and the V segment lost 6 bases, leaving 10 bases of the junction unmatched. From germline, CDR1 is MNHEY and CDR2 SVGAGI. This CDR3 contains 13 residues. The CDR3 bases are TGTGCCAGCAGGCCCGGACAGGGTGCGGGGCAGTACTTC. Its protein product is CASRPGQGAGQYF.

The chain has TRBV7-6 and TRBJ2-3; D ambiguous. V was clipped by 5 bases and J by 0 bases, with 3 bases between them. This CDR3 is 12 amino acids long. The germline CDR1 and CDR2 sequences are SGHVS and FNYEAQ. This chain's CDR3 is CASSQSTDTQYF. CDR3 DNA sequence: TGTGCCAGCAGCCAAAGCACAGATACGCAGTATTTT.

This chain joins TRBV19 and TRBJ1-2; D gene unclear. This CDR3 spans 15 amino acids. The germline V gene has CDR1 LNHDA and CDR2 SQIVND (reference sequence). V gave up 7 bases and J gave up 7 bases, with 22 bases separating them. This CDR3 is CASTGNAGSLFGYTF. The CDR3 DNA reads as TGTGCCAGTACGGGTAATGCGGGAAGCCTGTTTGGCTACACCTTC.

There are a few counts of this clone. The chain has TRBV7-2 and TRBJ2-2; perhaps TRBD2 as D (6 bases). CDR1 is SGHTA and CDR2 is FQGNSA in the germline V gene. Trimming removed 5 bases at V and 8 bases at J, with 9 bases between. This CDR3 contains 12 residues. The CDR3: CASSVGLGELFF. The CDR3 nucleotides are TGTGCCAGCAGCGTAGGACTAGGGGAGCTGTTTTTT.

The chain recombines TRBV18 with TRBJ1-1; possibly TRBD1 for D (5 bases). With 3 bases removed from V and 0 bases from J, the gap between germline ends came to 14 bases. Looked up from germline, CDR1 is KGHSH and CDR2 is LQKENI. The CDR3 extends over 16 amino acids. The CDR3 DNA reads as TGTGCCAGCTCACCGTTCGACAGCTCCATGAACACTGAAGCTTTCTTT. Protein sequence: CASSPFDSSMNTEAFF. Together with reference TRBV18 and TRBJ1-1, the CDR3 gives the full variable domain: NAGVMQNPRHLVRRRGQEARLRCSPMKGHSHVYWYRQLPEEGLKFMVYLQKENIIDESGMPKERFSAEFPKEGPSILRIQQVVRGDSAAYFCASSPFDSSMNTEAFFGQGTRLTVV.

This clone has more than one count but fewer than ten. The rearrangement uses TRBV6-4 and TRBJ1-2, with 9 positions matching TRBD1. The CDR3 is 16 residues long. Looked up from germline, CDR1 is MRHNA and CDR2 is SNTAGT. V gave up 6 bases and J gave up 7 bases; unmatched junction bases: 15. The CDR3 loop is CASSPTGGPSSVGYTF. The CDR3 region has the DNA TGTGCCAGCAGCCCTACAGGGGGCCCCTCCTCTGTTGGCTACACCTTC.

The gene calls are TRBV4-3 and TRBJ2-5; 10 nucleotides align to TRBD2. V lost 0 bases, J lost 5 bases, and 6 bases stayed unmatched. Germline V lookup: CDR1 LGHNA, CDR2 YSLEER. The CDR3 consists of 16 residues. The CDR3 is CASSQDLAGERETQYF. In DNA, the CDR3 is TGCGCCAGCAGCCAAGATCTAGCGGGAGAGAGGGAGACCCAGTACTTC.

This clone has a handful of counts. The genes are TRBV30 and TRBJ1-2; 7 bases map to TRBD1. With 5 bases clipped from V and 5 bases from J, the junction kept 11 bases outside the gene matches. Per the germline V gene, CDR1 is GTSNPN and CDR2 is SVGIG (reference sequence). This CDR3 is built from 14 residues. The CDR3 here is CAWGRDSQTYGYTF. The CDR3 DNA follows: TGTGCCTGGGGCCGGGACAGCCAGACGTATGGCTACACCTTC.

This chain joins TRBV11-2 and TRBJ1-5; D is unclear. CDR3 length: 13 residues. Trimming pared 0 bases from V and 7 bases from J, leaving 7 bases between. Germline loops: CDR1 SGHAT, CDR2 FQNNGV. CDR3 residues: CASSLEPRQPQHF. The CDR3 nucleotides are TGTGCCAGCAGCTTAGAGCCCAGGCAGCCCCAGCATTTT.

The CDR3 DNA follows: TGTGCCAGCAACCCTTACGGGACAGGAGACACAGATACGCAGTATTTT. Translation gives CASNPYGTGDTDTQYF. This chain links TRBV28 with TRBJ2-3; 8 nucleotides match TRBD1. The V and J ends lost 7 bases and 2 bases, in that order; junction bases with no gene match: 11. The CDR3 spans 16 residues. Germline V gene sequence: CDR1 MDHEN, CDR2 SYDVKM.

The V gene is TRBV14, the J gene TRBJ2-6, with TRBD2 identical over 8 bases. The V and J ends lost 4 bases and 3 bases, in that order; junction bases with no gene match: 5. The CDR3 is 16 residues long. Germline V lookup: CDR1 SGHDN, CDR2 FVKESK. The CDR3 reads CASSPAGGRGANVLTF. The CDR3 DNA follows: TGTGCCAGCAGCCCCGCGGGGGGTCGTGGGGCCAACGTCCTGACTTTC.

This chain joins TRBV5-4 and TRBJ2-3; tentatively, D is TRBD2 (5 bases). V shed 5 bases and J shed 5 bases, with 18 bases lying between them. The CDR3 is made up of 15 amino acids. Germline V lookup: CDR1 SGHNT, CDR2 YYREEE (reference sequence). The CDR3 protein is CASSPSVLEGDTQYF. Here the CDR3 DNA reads TGTGCCAGCAGTCCGTCGGTGCTAGAGGGAGATACGCAGTATTTT.

The rearrangement uses TRBV29-1 and TRBJ1-1; D is undetermined. Trimming took 4 bases from V and 4 from J, leaving 13 bases between them. The CDR3 sequence is 13 residues long. CDR1 and CDR2 from the germline V gene are SQVTM and ANQGSEA. CDR3 bases: TGCAGCGTTGCGTCAGTTGACACCACTGAAGCTTTCTTT. This codes for CSVASVDTTEAFF.

A single count supports this clone. V is TRBV5-1 and J is TRBJ2-7, with a weak D call TRBD2 (5 bases). The V end was cut by 7 bases, the J end by 0 bases, with 17 bases between. CDR1 and CDR2 from the germline V gene are SGHRS and YFSETQ. This CDR3 contains 15 residues. The CDR3 DNA reads as TGCGCCAGCCGCAAACTGGGAGATCCCTCCTACGAGCAGTACTTC. Translated: CASRKLGDPSYEQYF.

The chain recombines TRBV10-3 with TRBJ2-4; D perhaps matches TRBD2 (5 bases). Germline V gives CDR1 ENHRY, CDR2 SYGVKD. The CDR3 loop spans 15 amino acids. Trimming left V 2 bases short and J 0 bases short, with 8 bases between. The CDR3 nucleotides are TGTGCCATCAGTGAGGCGGGCCTAGCCAAAAACATTCAGTACTTC. This sequence encodes CAISEAGLAKNIQYF.

This chain links TRBV20-1 with TRBJ1-6; D possibly corresponds to TRBD1 (6 bases). Germline CDR1 and CDR2: DFQATT and SNEGSKA (reference sequence). The V gene lost 5 bases and the J gene lost 9 bases, with 8 bases spanning the gap. The CDR3 totals 11 residues. CDR3 sequence (DNA): TGCAGTGCTTCGGACAGTTCACCCCTCCACTTT. Protein sequence: CSASDSSPLHF.

There are a few counts of this clone. Other nucleotide sequences from this sample produce the same CDR3. The chain recombines TRBV30 with TRBJ2-3, with 8 bases that match TRBD2. The length of the CDR3 is 14 residues. Per germline, CDR1 GTSNPN and CDR2 SVGIG (reference sequence). V gave up 2 bases and J gave up 0 bases; unmatched junction bases: 1. CDR3 nucleotide sequence: TGTGCCTGGAGTCCGGGGGGGAGCACAGATACGCAGTATTTT. Translating it yields CAWSPGGSTDTQYF.

The chain links TRBV21-1 to TRBJ1-1; no check of the table's D call, TRBD1, against the DNA was made. TRBV21-1 corresponds to a pseudogene. The CDR3 is 15 amino acids. As DNA, the CDR3 is TGTGCCAGCAGCAGGGGGACAGGAGGGCAAAATGAAGCTTTCTTT. Translation: CASSRGTGGQNEAFF.

This clone appeared a few times. This rearrangement joins TRBV27 to TRBJ2-7; 10 bases line up with TRBD1. The CDR3 extends over 14 amino acids. Losses at the gene ends were 2 bases for V and 5 bases for J; bases not matched to a gene: 3. Germline CDR1 is MNHEY and CDR2 is SMNVEV (reference sequence). The CDR3 reads CASSLRQGAHEQYF. CDR3 sequence (DNA): TGTGCCAGCAGTTTAAGACAGGGGGCGCACGAGCAGTACTTC.

The CDR3 nucleotides are TGCGCCAGCAGCTTGGGTGCTAGCGGGATGTGGGGTGAGCAGTTCTTC. It specifies CASSLGASGMWGEQFF. This rearrangement joins TRBV5-1 to TRBJ2-1; 9 bases map to TRBD2. Losses at the gene ends were 0 bases for V and 9 bases for J; bases not matched to a gene: 10. In germline, CDR1 is SGHRS, CDR2 YFSETQ. The CDR3 sequence is 16 residues long.